The 4 T cell receptor beta chains below all came from one sample that was sequenced in a study of OX40 agonist ivuxolimab in advanced cancers. Assay: immunoSEQ multiplex PCR; the TCRdb copy retains only in-frame clones and omits some. This sample has more than 75,000 clones, with approximately 79% found just once. This sample comprised CD4+ or CD8+ T cells sorted from blood, obtained in a trial of the OX40 agonist ivuxolimab. The receptors here all came from an adult with an advanced solid tumor such as melanoma, head and neck, liver or kidney cancer.

J is TRBJ2-1 and V is TRBV2; D ambiguous. The V gene's germline CDR1 is SNHLY and CDR2 FYNNEI. This CDR3 is built from 13 residues. V was cut by 4 bases and J by 8 bases, with 12 bases left in between. CDR3 sequence reads: CASSGLAHDEQFF. CDR3 nucleotide sequence: TGTGCCAGCAGTGGATTAGCTCACGATGAGCAGTTCTTC.

The gene calls are TRBV6-5 and TRBJ2-5; 8 bases map to TRBD2. Per germline, CDR1 MNHEY and CDR2 SVGAGI. CDR3 length: 16 amino acids. The trim removed 4 bases at V and 10 bases at J, leaving 17 bases unmatched. CDR3: CASSLMTAGVANDQYF. The CDR3 DNA reads TGTGCCAGCAGTTTAATGACAGCGGGAGTGGCCAACGACCAGTACTTC.

The sample holds one count of this clone. The V call is TRBV27, the J call TRBJ2-4, with TRBD2 matching 11 bases. The CDR3 runs to 16 residues. The V segment lost 10 bases and the J segment 7 bases; nucleotides outside the gene matches: 15. Germline CDR1 and CDR2: MNHEY and SMNVEV (reference sequence). CDR3 region: CATARLTSGERNIQYF. CDR3 DNA sequence: TGTGCCACGGCGAGGTTGACTAGCGGGGAAAGGAACATTCAGTACTTC.

This chain links TRBV27 with TRBJ1-1; D is perhaps TRBD1 (5 bases). This CDR3 has 16 amino acids. Germline CDR1 is MNHEY and CDR2 is SMNVEV (reference sequence). V shed 5 bases and J shed 7 bases, with 23 bases lying between them. CDR3 bases: TGTGCCAGCAGTCCCTGGGGTGGGGGTACGGGCCGTGAAGCTTTCTTT. Its translation: CASSPWGGGTGREAFF.